Shown below are 23 T cell receptor beta chains from a single sample sequenced in a study of persistence of HIV-infected CD4 T cells. No antigen has been assigned to these receptors. Cells were stimulated with CMV-infected fibroblast lysates at 10 ug/mL. Sorted nonresponding memory CD4+ T cells were CD40L-negative, CD69-negative, CD45RO-high. The immunoSEQ assay was version 4, run in survey mode. Measured with immunoSEQ multiplex PCR; TCRdb has only the in-frame clones, and not every one. The sample shows approximately 27,000 clones, around 73% of them seen only once. The sample in question was CD4+ T cells sorted from PBMCs after roughly 17-hour stimulation, obtained from a patient who received antiretroviral therapy. These receptors all stem from an adult woman with HIV who was CMV-seropositive.

The CDR3 spells CASSETYTDTQYF. DNA of the CDR3: TGTGCCAGCAGTGAAACATACACAGATACGCAGTATTTT. The chain combines TRBV6-1 with TRBJ2-3; D gene unclear. This CDR3 region has 13 residues. Germline assignment: CDR1 MNHNS and CDR2 SASEGT. V dropped 2 bases and J dropped 2 bases, with 5 bases sitting between them.

The J gene is TRBJ2-2, the V gene TRBV5-1; D remains ambiguous. This CDR3 is built from 16 residues. Germline V gene data show CDR1 as SGHRS and CDR2 as YFSETQ. V lost 3 bases to trimming and J lost 0 bases, with 12 bases between them. The CDR3 sequence: CASSYQVASNTGELFF. The CDR3 nucleotides read TGCGCCAGCAGCTACCAGGTTGCCTCGAACACCGGGGAGCTGTTTTTT.

This chain uses TRBV13 with TRBJ1-1, with TRBD1 matching over 9 bases. Germline V gene data show CDR1 as PRHDT and CDR2 as FYEKMQ (reference sequence). This CDR3 spans 15 amino acids. V gave up 5 bases and J gave up 7 bases; unmatched junction bases: 11. The CDR3 DNA is TGTGCCAGCAGCCTCGGGGACAGGGATGTCGGTGAAGCTTTCTTT. Its translation: CASSLGDRDVGEAFF.

The chain recombines TRBV2 with TRBJ1-5; no clear D gene. Germline V CDR1 and CDR2: SNHLY, FYNNEI. The V end lost 7 bases, the J end lost 1 base, and 11 bases lay between the germline ends. The CDR3 has 14 residues. The CDR3 protein is CASKGFRSNQPQHF. The CDR3 DNA reads TGTGCCAGCAAAGGGTTTAGGAGCAATCAGCCCCAGCATTTT.

V is TRBV20-1 and J is TRBJ2-1; D is uncertain. The CDR3 has 11 residues. Deletions cut 4 bases from V and 10 bases from J, with 11 bases between. Germline CDR1 reads DFQATT; CDR2 reads SNEGSKA (reference sequence). The CDR3 DNA follows: TGCAGTGCTACACCCCAGGCCGAGCAGTTCTTC. It is translated as CSATPQAEQFF.

This clone was observed a handful of times. The chain has TRBV12-5 and TRBJ1-1; 9 nucleotides agree with TRBD1. Germline V gene lookup returns CDR1 LGHNT and CDR2 FRNRAP. The CDR3 runs to 16 residues. The V segment lost 6 bases and the J segment 6 bases; nucleotides outside the gene matches: 14. The CDR3 DNA reads as TGTGCTAGTGGCCCAACAATCGGGACAGGGCATCCTGAAGCTTTCTTT. It yields the protein CASGPTIGTGHPEAFF.

J is TRBJ2-3 and V is TRBV19; D is ambiguous. V was shortened by 4 bases and J by 4 bases, with 3 bases between the two germline ends. The length of the CDR3 is 11 residues. Germline V CDR1 and CDR2: LNHDA, SQIVND (reference sequence). The CDR3 here is CASSSADTQYF. CDR3 bases: TGTGCCAGTAGTAGTGCAGATACGCAGTATTTT.

The chain employs TRBV5-8 and TRBJ1-6, with TRBD1 as a possible D gene (6 bases). Between the trimmed V and J ends, which lost 4 bases and 6 bases, there was a span of 14 bases. The CDR3 consists of 15 residues. Germline CDR1 SGHTS, CDR2 YDEGEE. In DNA form, the CDR3 reads TGTGCCAGCAGCGTAGCAGGGGTTGGTAATTCACCCCTCCACTTT. Translated: CASSVAGVGNSPLHF.

V is TRBV19 and J is TRBJ2-7, with D possibly being TRBD1 (6 bases). This CDR3 is built from 13 residues. The V and J ends lost 7 bases and 2 bases respectively, with 12 bases between them. Germline V CDR1 and CDR2: LNHDA, SQIVND (reference sequence). The CDR3 spells CASTGQLTYEQYF. The DNA for the CDR3 is TGTGCCAGTACCGGACAGCTAACCTACGAGCAGTACTTC.

This clone was recorded once. V gene TRBV5-1 combines with J gene TRBJ1-1; D not resolved. This CDR3 has 15 amino acids. CDR1 is SGHRS, CDR2 YFSETQ, per germline. The ends were cut back, 2 bases at V and 2 bases at J, with 13 bases in the middle. CDR3: CASSFAGQRNTEAFF. The CDR3 nucleotides read TGCGCCAGCAGCTTTGCGGGCCAGCGAAACACTGAAGCTTTCTTT.

The chain joins TRBV6-5 to TRBJ1-2; D is possibly TRBD1 (5 bases). V was pared by 6 bases and J by 2 bases, with 16 bases between. CDR1 MNHEY and CDR2 SVGAGI come from the germline V gene. The CDR3 loop spans 15 amino acids. The CDR3 DNA follows: TGTGCCAGCAGCCGAAGAGACGGGACGAACTATGGCTACACCTTC. Translated, it gives CASSRRDGTNYGYTF.

The genes are TRBV7-6 and TRBJ1-5, with 8 bases identical to TRBD1. Germline V gene lookup returns CDR1 SGHVS and CDR2 FNYEAQ. The CDR3 has 15 residues. Germline trimming cut 5 bases from V and 7 bases from J; bases unmatched to any gene: 10. CDR3 sequence reads: CASSMTGESGQPQHF. The CDR3, as DNA: TGTGCCAGCAGCATGACAGGGGAATCGGGGCAGCCCCAGCATTTT.

The rearrangement uses TRBV5-1 and TRBJ2-5; D might be TRBD2 (5 bases). The germline V gene encodes CDR1 SGHRS and CDR2 YFSETQ. The CDR3 runs to 15 residues. Trimming cost V 1 base and J 2 bases, with 12 bases left between them. DNA of the CDR3: TGCGCCAGCAGCTTGATCCAGACTATACAAGAGACCCAGTACTTC. Translated, it gives CASSLIQTIQETQYF.

This clone has a handful of counts. The J gene is TRBJ2-5, the V gene TRBV12-3 or TRBV12-4; D unclear. The V and J ends lost 2 bases and 7 bases respectively, with 8 bases between them. The length of the CDR3 is 12 residues. For the CDR3, the DNA is TGTGCCAGCAGTTTAACTGCCGGGACCCAGTACTTC. Its translation is CASSLTAGTQYF.

The J gene is TRBJ2-2, the V gene TRBV9; no reliable D call. The CDR3 has 14 residues. Trimming took 5 bases from V and 6 from J, leaving 14 bases between them. CDR1 and CDR2 (germline): SGDLS, YYNGEE. The CDR3 is CASSASFTPGELFF. CDR3 in DNA: TGTGCCAGCAGTGCGTCCTTTACCCCCGGGGAGCTGTTTTTT. Using reference TRBV9 and TRBJ2-2 for the parts outside the CDR3, the full variable domain is DSGVTQTPKHLITATGQRVTLRCSPRSGDLSVYWYQQSLDQGLQFLIQYYNGEERAKGNILERFSAQQFPDLHSELNLSSLELGDSALYFCASSASFTPGELFFGEGSRLTVL.

The V call is TRBV7-9, the J call TRBJ1-2; tentatively, D is TRBD1 (6 bases). V was pared by 4 bases and J by 3 bases, with 9 bases between. Germline CDR1 is SEHNR and CDR2 is FQNEAQ (reference sequence). This CDR3 spans 13 amino acids. Written as DNA, the CDR3 is TGTGCCAGCAGCTCGGGGGCGGACTATGGCTACACCTTC. This translates into CASSSGADYGYTF.

There are a few counts of this clone. The V gene is TRBV5-6, the J gene TRBJ1-2; 7 bases fit TRBD1. V shed 2 bases, J shed 6 bases, and the junction held 4 bases outside the gene matches. The germline V gene encodes CDR1 SGHDT and CDR2 YYEEEE. This CDR3 has 13 residues. CDR3 DNA: TGTGCCAGCAGCTTAAGGGGGCAGGATGGCTACACCTTC. Translated, it gives CASSLRGQDGYTF. Full variable domain (outside the CDR3, taken from reference TRBV5-6 and TRBJ1-2): DAGVTQSPTHLIKTRGQQVTLRCSPKSGHDTVSWYQQALGQGPQFIFQYYEEEERQRGNFPDRFSGHQFPNYSSELNVNALLLGDSALYLCASSLRGQDGYTFGSGTRLTVV.

V usage is TRBV3-1 (or the pseudogene TRBV3-2) and J usage is TRBJ1-4; D possibly corresponds to TRBD1 (6 bases). The CDR3 is made up of 14 amino acids. Germline values: CDR1 LGHDT, CDR2 YNNKEL (reference sequence). The V end was cut by 4 bases, the J end by 4 bases, with 10 bases between. The CDR3 region has the DNA TGTGCCAGCAGCCGACAGGTCCTTAATGAAAAACTGTTTTTT. The encoded protein is CASSRQVLNEKLFF.

The J gene is TRBJ2-2, the V gene TRBV5-1, with D unclear. There are 16 residues in the CDR3. With 4 bases removed from V and 0 bases from J, the gap between germline ends came to 13 bases. CDR1 is SGHRS, CDR2 YFSETQ, per germline. The CDR3 sequence is CASSPTLSPNTGELFF. The DNA for the CDR3 is TGCGCCAGCAGCCCGACCCTCTCCCCGAACACCGGGGAGCTGTTTTTT. The entire variable domain, with the rest obtained from reference TRBV5-1 and TRBJ2-2, is as follows: KAGVTQTPRYLIKTRGQQVTLSCSPISGHRSVSWYQQTPGQGLQFLFEYFSETQRNKGNFPGRFSGRQFSNSRSEMNVSTLELGDSALYLCASSPTLSPNTGELFFGEGSRLTVL.

The chain recombines TRBV18 with TRBJ1-5; tentative D call: TRBD1 (5 bases). CDR1 is KGHSH, CDR2 LQKENI, per germline. Trimming took off 3 bases at V and 6 bases at J, with 15 bases between the two ends. The CDR3 extends over 15 amino acids. The CDR3 region has the DNA TGTGCCAGCTCACCGCAAGGGCAGGGAGGTCAGCCCCAGCATTTT. Protein sequence: CASSPQGQGGQPQHF.

V is TRBV7-8 and J is TRBJ2-7; D not certain. The CDR3 is 12 amino acids. Germline lookup yields CDR1 SGHVS and CDR2 FQNEAQ. V shed 5 bases and J shed 3 bases, with 8 bases lying between them. This CDR3 reads CASSPDIYEQYF. CDR3 DNA: TGTGCCAGCAGCCCTGACATCTACGAGCAGTACTTC.

The rearrangement uses TRBV12-5 and TRBJ1-5; TRBD1 might be the D (6 bases). Germline V gene lookup returns CDR1 LGHNT and CDR2 FRNRAP. The V end was cut by 0 bases, the J end by 6 bases, with 15 bases between. The CDR3 totals 16 residues. CDR3 amino acids: CASGLVAGARLQPQHF. As DNA, the CDR3 is TGTGCTAGTGGTTTGGTGGCGGGGGCGCGGCTTCAGCCCCAGCATTTT.

In its sample, this clone was seen once. The sample contains more than one DNA sequence encoding this CDR3. J is TRBJ1-2 and V is TRBV3-1 (or the pseudogene TRBV3-2); possibly TRBD1 for D (5 bases). The V gene's germline CDR1 is LGHDT and CDR2 YNNKEL (reference sequence). The V and J ends lost 1 base and 3 bases respectively, with 9 bases between them. This CDR3 is built from 14 residues. CDR3 DNA: TGTGCCAGCAGCCAAGCAGGGAGGGACTATGGCTACACCTTC. As protein: CASSQAGRDYGYTF.